Shown below are 22 T cell receptor beta chains from a single sample sequenced in a study of glioma-infiltrating T cells. TCR alpha and beta CDR3 regions were amplified from RNA using iRepertoire nested multiplex PCR. TCRdb processed the multiplex PCR reads anew with MiXCR; each CDR3 protein has one entry. The sample carries approximately 88,000 distinct CDR3 sequences, around 23% recorded once. The sample taken for sequencing was glioma tissue, nonneoplastic brain tissue, or PBMCs (not recorded which). All receptors come from a human donor with low-grade glioma or glioblastoma, undergoing nonglioma brain surgery, or in good health (not recorded which).

This clonotype was seen repeatedly, ten times or more. V and J are TRBV20-1 and TRBJ1-6; 7 bases map to TRBD1. Germline assignment: CDR1 DFQATT and CDR2 SNEGSKA (reference sequence). Unmatched junction bases numbered 3, after V lost 4 bases and J lost 6 bases. CDR3 size: 13 residues. The CDR3 region is CSAKGQRNSPLHF. The DNA for the CDR3 is TGCAGTGCTAAGGGACAGCGTAATTCACCCCTCCACTTT.

This clonotype was counted many times. The rearrangement joins TRBV29-1 to TRBJ1-2; D unclear. Germline loops: CDR1 SQVTM, CDR2 ANQGSEA. V was pared by 5 bases and J by 8 bases, with 9 bases between. CDR3 length: 10 residues. The CDR3 loop is CSVRAGGYTF. The CDR3 DNA reads TGCAGCGTTCGGGCCGGGGGCTACACCTTC.

To note about this clonotype: Being one base from a much bigger clone, this may be a read error. CDR3: CASSYSDRAGIRYEQYF. DNA for the CDR3: TGTGCCAGCAGTTACTCGGATAGGGCAGGAATACGCTACGAGCAGTACTTC. The chain employs TRBV6-6 and TRBJ2-7; D is uncertain. Germline V gene sequence: CDR1 MNHNY, CDR2 SVGAGI (reference sequence). Trimming took 0 bases from V and 3 from J, leaving 18 bases between them. The CDR3 loop spans 17 amino acids.

This sequence joins TRBV5-1 and TRBJ2-3; D could derive from TRBD1 or TRBD2 (5 bases each). The CDR3 is made up of 14 amino acids. The V end was cut by 7 bases, the J end by 2 bases, with 14 bases between. Germline V lookup: CDR1 SGHRS, CDR2 YFSETQ. CDR3 DNA: TGCGCCAGCGAATCGAGGGGTGACACAGATACGCAGTATTTT. Translation gives CASESRGDTDTQYF.

This clonotype was detected many times. The rearrangement joins TRBV20-1 to TRBJ2-7; TRBD1 matches at 9 bases. CDR1 and CDR2 from the germline V gene are DFQATT and SNEGSKA (reference sequence). The CDR3 length is 15 residues. J gave up 7 bases and V 2 bases, and 12 bases lay outside the gene matches. This chain's CDR3 is CSARFGQGRLSEQYF. DNA of the CDR3: TGCAGTGCTAGATTCGGACAGGGGAGATTGAGTGAGCAGTACTTC.

The J gene is TRBJ1-5, the V gene TRBV5-4; possible D gene TRBD1, 6 bases. Germline V gene data show CDR1 as SGHNT and CDR2 as YYREEE (reference sequence). This CDR3 comprises 14 residues. Trimming cost V 2 bases and J 3 bases, with 9 bases left between them. The CDR3 DNA sequence: TGTGCCAGCAGCTTACAGGGACCCAATCAGCCCCAGCATTTT. Translated, it gives CASSLQGPNQPQHF.

This clonotype was seen many times. The chain is built from TRBV6-2 or TRBV6-3 and TRBJ2-7; D perhaps matches TRBD2 (6 bases). CDR1 is MNHEY, CDR2 SVGEGT, per germline. The CDR3 spans 14 residues. V lost 2 bases and J 1 base, leaving 9 bases between the germline ends. The CDR3 nucleotides are TGTGCCAGCAGTTACGCACGGGGGTCCTACGAGCAGTACTTC. Protein: CASSYARGSYEQYF.

This clonotype was picked up many times. This sequence joins TRBV6-5 and TRBJ2-3; the match to TRBD2 covers 8 bases. The J segment lost 2 bases and the V segment lost 3 bases, leaving 7 bases of the junction unmatched. From germline, CDR1 is MNHEY and CDR2 SVGAGI. This CDR3 region has 16 residues. CDR3: CASSYTPAGATDTQYF. The CDR3 nucleotides read TGTGCCAGCAGTTATACCCCAGCGGGGGCCACAGATACGCAGTATTTT.

This clonotype was found many times. The chain carries TRBV5-1 and TRBJ2-5; D may match TRBD1 or TRBD2 (6 bases each). Trimming took 1 base from V and 5 from J, leaving 9 bases between them. This CDR3 region has 13 residues. Germline V gives CDR1 SGHRS, CDR2 YFSETQ. CDR3 in amino acids: CASSLTGTETQYF. CDR3 bases: TGCGCCAGCAGCTTGACAGGGACTGAGACCCAGTACTTC.

This clonotype was detected ten times or more. This chain links TRBV6-1 with TRBJ2-7, with TRBD2 identical over 14 bases. CDR1 is MNHNS, CDR2 SASEGT, per germline. Unmatched junction bases numbered 6, after V lost 6 bases and J lost 5 bases. The CDR3 contains 15 residues. Written as DNA, the CDR3 is TGTGCCAGCAGGAGCGGGACTAGCGGGAGCGACGAGCAGTACTTC. This gives the protein CASRSGTSGSDEQYF.

This clonotype was observed many times. The V call is TRBV7-8, the J call TRBJ2-1, with a tentative D call TRBD2 (6 bases). This CDR3 spans 13 amino acids. Germline V CDR1 and CDR2: SGHVS, FQNEAQ. The germline V and J ends were trimmed by 2 bases and 7 bases, with 9 bases remaining between them. CDR3 nucleotides: TGTGCCAGCAGCTTATACGGGGGAAATGAGCAGTTCTTC. Protein: CASSLYGGNEQFF.

This chain joins TRBV3-1 and TRBJ1-6; D not certain. The CDR3 spans 15 residues. With 2 bases removed from V and 3 bases from J, the gap between germline ends came to 8 bases. In germline, CDR1 is LGHDT, CDR2 YNNKEL (reference sequence). The CDR3 sequence: CASSQRDFYNSPLHF. CDR3 DNA sequence: TGTGCCAGCAGCCAAAGGGATTTCTATAATTCACCCCTCCACTTT.

The V and J genes are TRBV30 and TRBJ1-2; D gene ambiguous. Trimming removed 5 bases at V and 4 bases at J, with 14 bases between. Germline CDR1 reads GTSNPN; CDR2 reads SVGIG (reference sequence). The CDR3 loop spans 13 amino acids. The CDR3 nucleotides are TGTGCCTGGCAGTCAAGGGCCTCCTATGGCTACACCTTC. This codes for CAWQSRASYGYTF.

The chain combines TRBV29-1 with TRBJ2-1; D gene uncertain. Germline lookup yields CDR1 SQVTM and CDR2 ANQGSEA. Trimming took 3 bases from V and 4 from J, leaving 13 bases between them. There are 14 residues in the CDR3. The CDR3 reads CSVDLLLLYNEQFF. As DNA, the CDR3 is TGCAGCGTTGATCTTTTGTTATTATACAATGAGCAGTTCTTC.

This clonotype was counted at least ten times. V gene TRBV7-2 combines with J gene TRBJ2-1; D is ambiguous. The CDR3 sequence is 14 residues long. Germline V gene data show CDR1 as SGHTA and CDR2 as FQGNSA. Trimming pared 6 bases from V and 0 bases from J, leaving 9 bases between. CDR3 loop: CASSPGPSYNEQFF. CDR3 DNA sequence: TGTGCCAGCAGTCCGGGCCCCTCCTACAATGAGCAGTTCTTC.

This clonotype was seen repeatedly, ten times or more. The chain employs TRBV2 and TRBJ2-5, with TRBD2 identical over 7 bases. V lost 6 bases, J lost 4 bases, and 5 bases stayed unmatched. The CDR3 runs 13 residues. Per the germline V gene, CDR1 is SNHLY and CDR2 is FYNNEI. The CDR3 protein is CASRSTSAETQYF. In DNA, the CDR3 is TGTGCCAGCAGGTCCACTAGCGCAGAGACCCAGTACTTC.

This clonotype was recorded a few times. A read error may explain this, as a much larger clone is one base away. The chain combines TRBV12-3 or TRBV12-4 with TRBJ1-3, with D tentatively TRBD1 (5 bases). This CDR3 has 13 amino acids. Trimming removed 5 bases from V and 8 bases from J, with 13 bases in between. The CDR3, as DNA: TGTGCCAGCAGTAGAGGACCGGGGCACACCATATATTTT. Amino acids: CASSRGPGHTIYF.

Many counts were recorded for this clonotype. The chain couples TRBV20-1 to TRBJ2-7; the match to TRBD2 covers 8 bases. CDR1 is DFQATT and CDR2 is SNEGSKA in the germline V gene (reference sequence). The CDR3 extends over 11 amino acids. The ends lost 6 bases at V and 2 bases at J; junction bases unmatched: 0. The CDR3 protein is CSAAGAYEQYF. The CDR3 nucleotides are TGCAGTGCAGCGGGGGCCTACGAGCAGTACTTC.

This clonotype was counted once. The chain has TRBV27 and TRBJ1-5; a weak D match, TRBD1 (5 bases). The V end was cut by 6 bases, the J end by 8 bases, with 14 bases between. The CDR3 is made up of 13 amino acids. Per the germline V gene, CDR1 is MNHEY and CDR2 is SMNVEV (reference sequence). The DNA for the CDR3 is TGTGCCAGCAGGGGGGGGTCTGGCAAGCCCCAGCATTTT. Translating gives CASRGGSGKPQHF.

This clonotype was counted many times. V is TRBV7-9 and J is TRBJ2-7, with D unclear. Germline loops: CDR1 SEHNR, CDR2 FQNEAQ (reference sequence). The CDR3 runs 12 residues. The V end lost 1 base, the J end lost 4 bases, and 5 bases lay between the germline ends. CDR3 DNA: TGTGCCAGCAGCTTAGTTCAGTACGAGCAGTACTTC. The encoded protein is CASSLVQYEQYF.

A word on this clonotype: It may be a read error: a sequence one base away is much more abundant. V is TRBV3-1 and J is TRBJ2-3; D is undetermined. Germline V gene sequence: CDR1 LGHDT, CDR2 YNNKEL (reference sequence). CDR3 size: 15 residues. The CDR3 nucleotides read TGTGCCGGCAGCCAATACGACCGACCAAGGGATACGCAGTATTTT. It specifies CAGSQYDRPRDTQYF.

In this sample, this clonotype turned up a few times. The chain joins TRBV11-3 to TRBJ2-5; D gene ambiguous. The CDR3 spans 13 residues. The V end was cut by 5 bases, the J end by 3 bases, with 10 bases between. CDR1 is SGHNT and CDR2 is YENEEA in the germline V gene. In DNA form, the CDR3 reads TGTGCCAGCAGCCCTTCTTATGAAGAGACCCAGTACTTC. This sequence encodes CASSPSYEETQYF.